A selection of T cell receptor beta chains follows, all from one sample in a study of monozygotic twins with inflammatory bowel disease. From the 5' RACE reads, TCRdb lists one entry per CDR3 protein and no DNA. This sample's table reports about 210,000 distinct CDR3 sequences. Sequences were obtained from blood. The receptors were sampled from a human donor with ulcerative colitis or Crohn's disease, or a healthy co-twin of an affected twin (not recorded which). The CDR3 runs from the conserved cysteine through the conserved F or W.

TRBJ1-1 TRBV5-1 CASSLVFGQGEAFF
TRBJ2-1 TRBV2 CASSGDFNNEQFF
TRBJ1-5 TRBV2 CASSGDRGIRHF
TRBJ2-2 TRBV7-9 CASSPRDLVTGELFF
TRBJ1-1 TRBV12-3/TRBV12-4 CASSPQAGNTEAFF
TRBJ1-5 TRBV7-2 CASSQWPSQNQPQHF
TRBJ1-3 TRBV12-3/TRBV12-4 CASSSGHFLGNTIYF
TRBJ1-5 TRBV20-1 CSASPVPNPRVPQHF
TRBJ2-1 TRBV12-3/TRBV12-4 CASSVRLAGNNEQFF
TRBJ2-7 TRBV12-3/TRBV12-4 CASSPTGTGGHEQYF
TRBJ1-2 TRBV29-1 CSVTGLDGYTF
TRBJ1-5 TRBV19 CASSGTYGQPQHF
TRBJ2-5 TRBV5-5 CASSPGGVGETQYF
TRBJ1-1 TRBV29-1 CSVEPPGDVTEAFF
TRBJ2-2 TRBV12-3/TRBV12-4 CASSLDGTGGELFF
TRBJ1-1 TRBV7-2 CASSPQTGSTEAFF
TRBJ2-1 TRBV20-1 CSASNPRGGNEQFF
TRBJ2-2 TRBV7-9 CASSLNPGELFF
TRBJ2-1 TRBV24-1 CATSVRGRPFGEQFF
TRBJ1-2 TRBV5-1 CASSSGPGGGYGYTF
TRBJ2-1 TRBV5-6 CASSLAGAYNEQFF
TRBJ1-2 TRBV5-5 CASSTVRGYGYTF
TRBJ2-7 TRBV29-1 CSVEGQEEEQYF
TRBJ2-7 TRBV20-1 CSAEKTGGQQYF